This T cell receptor (beta chain) stems from a study of T cells after yellow fever vaccination. Study-wide results and caveats: The CD4 and CD8 compartments had a small share of their clonotypes in common. One caveat is that FACS-sorted repertoires could contain abundant clonotypes contaminating from the bulk population.

Germline lookup yields CDR1 SGHTA and CDR2 FQGNSA. V gave up 5 bases and J gave up 8 bases; unmatched junction bases: 9. CDR3 size: 15 residues. This clonotype was observed many times. The antigen is undetermined. The authors made TCR cDNA by 5'RACE template switching, adding a universal primer site and UMIs. TCRdb itself ran the 5' RACE reads through MiXCR, one entry per CDR3 protein. Of more than 90,000 distinct CDR3 sequences detected, roughly 8.4% appear once; the ten largest clones hold roughly 25%. The sequencing here drew on CD8+ T cells sorted from PBMCs, taken 45 days after the yellow fever booster vaccination. V gene TRBV7-2 combines with J gene TRBJ2-1; TRBD2 matches at 10 bases. This TCR derives from a man between 25 and 39 years old who received the YFV17D yellow fever vaccine. The CDR3 sequence is CASSTSSGRPHEQFF. In DNA, the CDR3 is TGTGCCAGCAGCACAAGTAGCGGGAGGCCACATGAGCAGTTCTTC.